A selection of T cell receptor beta chains follows, all from one sample in a study of T cell responses to AZD1222 COVID-19 vaccine. TCRdb keeps only in-frame clones here, not all; method: immunoSEQ multiplex PCR. The repertoire holds 90,000 to 150,000 clones, with more than 85% as singletons. The starting material was peripheral blood, obtained on day 0 of AZD1222 vaccination. The source is an adult in good health. Both conserved end residues are part of each CDR3. A D gene is named only where the DNA matches it firmly. Only part of the rows carry a size: once, few, many, or a class if the clone is expanded.

V gene: TRBV9; J gene: TRBJ2-5; clone size: .; D gene: TRBD2; CDR3 DNA: TGTGCCAGCAGCCCGCGGACTAGCGGGAGTTTCTTTGGAGAGACCCAGTACTTC; CDR3 protein: CASSPRTSGSFFGETQYF
V gene: TRBV29-1; J gene: TRBJ2-7; clone size: .; D gene: .; CDR3 DNA: TGCAGCGTTGTGGGGGCAGCAGACTACGAGCAGTACTTC; CDR3 protein: CSVVGAADYEQYF
V gene: TRBV29-1; J gene: TRBJ1-2; clone size: .; D gene: .; CDR3 DNA: TGCAGCGTTCGCAGGGCCTCAGCTAACTATGGCTACACCTTC; CDR3 protein: CSVRRASANYGYTF
V gene: TRBV16; J gene: TRBJ2-2; clone size: once; D gene: .; CDR3 DNA: TGTGCCAGCAGCCAATCGCGGGCCGACAGCGGGGAGCTGTTTTTT; CDR3 protein: CASSQSRADSGELFF
V gene: TRBV5-1; J gene: TRBJ2-2; clone size: .; D gene: TRBD2; CDR3 DNA: TGCGCCAGCAGCTTGTTGGGGGAGGGCCGTACCGGGGAGCTGTTTTTT; CDR3 protein: CASSLLGEGRTGELFF
V gene: TRBV5-1; J gene: TRBJ2-7; clone size: once; D gene: .; CDR3 DNA: TGCGCCAGCAGCTTGGGCCTCTACGAGCAGTACTTC; CDR3 protein: CASSLGLYEQYF
V gene: TRBV30; J gene: TRBJ1-6; clone size: few; D gene: .; CDR3 DNA: TGTGCCTGGAGTGTCGGGGGCACAGATTCACCCCTCCACTTT; CDR3 protein: CAWSVGGTDSPLHF
V gene: TRBV11-3; J gene: TRBJ2-3; clone size: .; D gene: TRBD2; CDR3 DNA: TGTGCCAGCAGCGCGGGGGGAGGGAAGAAAGATACGCAGTATTTT; CDR3 protein: CASSAGGGKKDTQYF
V gene: TRBV4-2; J gene: TRBJ1-2; clone size: .; D gene: .; CDR3 DNA: TGTGCCAGCAGCCAAGAGGTGGGGTCTACTGGCTACACCTTC; CDR3 protein: CASSQEVGSTGYTF
V gene: TRBV11-2; J gene: TRBJ2-7; clone size: few; D gene: .; CDR3 DNA: TGTGCCAGCAGCTTAGGTCTAGAGAGCTCCTACGAGCAGTACTTC; CDR3 protein: CASSLGLESSYEQYF
V gene: TRBV9; J gene: TRBJ2-3; clone size: .; D gene: TRBD2; CDR3 DNA: TGTGCCAGCAGCGGGGGAGCGGGATTCACAGATACGCAGTATTTT; CDR3 protein: CASSGGAGFTDTQYF
V gene: TRBV10-3; J gene: TRBJ1-1; clone size: .; D gene: .; CDR3 DNA: TGTGCCATCAGTGCAACGGGGTCGAACACTGAAGCTTTCTTT; CDR3 protein: CAISATGSNTEAFF
V gene: TRBV11-2; J gene: TRBJ2-7; clone size: .; D gene: TRBD2; CDR3 DNA: TGTGCCAGCAACCCACTAGCGGGAACCGAGCAGTACTTC; CDR3 protein: CASNPLAGTEQYF
V gene: TRBV29-1; J gene: TRBJ2-2; clone size: once; D gene: .; CDR3 DNA: TGCAGCGTTGATCAAGGAGCCGGGGAGCTGTTTTTT; CDR3 protein: CSVDQGAGELFF
V gene: TRBV5-4; J gene: TRBJ1-4; clone size: .; D gene: .; CDR3 DNA: TGTGCCAGCAGCTTGTGGCAGCGTAATGAAAAACTGTTTTTT; CDR3 protein: CASSLWQRNEKLFF
V gene: TRBV6-2/TRBV6-3; J gene: TRBJ1-5; clone size: .; D gene: .; CDR3 DNA: TGTGCCAGCAGTTACTTCCTTACTAGCAATCAGCCCCAGCATTTT; CDR3 protein: CASSYFLTSNQPQHF
V gene: TRBV5-1; J gene: TRBJ2-3; clone size: .; D gene: TRBD2; CDR3 DNA: TGCGCCAGCAGCTTGGATGGGACTAGGGGCACAGATACGCAGTATTTT; CDR3 protein: CASSLDGTRGTDTQYF
V gene: TRBV6-1; J gene: TRBJ1-5; clone size: few; D gene: .; CDR3 DNA: TGTGCCAGCAGTGAAGACGTGGGGGGCAATCAGCCCCAGCATTTT; CDR3 protein: CASSEDVGGNQPQHF
V gene: TRBV5-1; J gene: TRBJ2-3; clone size: .; D gene: .; CDR3 DNA: TGCGCCAGCAGCTTGGAGGGGCGACAGAACACAGATACGCAGTATTTT; CDR3 protein: CASSLEGRQNTDTQYF
V gene: TRBV6-5; J gene: TRBJ2-7; clone size: .; D gene: TRBD2; CDR3 DNA: TGTGCCAGCAGAGCCGGGACTAGCGGGAACTACGAGCAGTACTTC; CDR3 protein: CASRAGTSGNYEQYF
V gene: TRBV5-6; J gene: TRBJ2-7; clone size: .; D gene: .; CDR3 DNA: TGTGCCAGCAGCCTACCGTCCGGGACTCCGCCGTACTTC; CDR3 protein: CASSLPSGTPPYF
V gene: TRBV9; J gene: TRBJ2-3; clone size: .; D gene: .; CDR3 DNA: TGTGCCAGCAGCGCGCGAGGACAACGCACAGATACGCAGTATTTT; CDR3 protein: CASSARGQRTDTQYF
V gene: TRBV29-1; J gene: TRBJ2-7; clone size: once; D gene: .; CDR3 DNA: TGCAGCGTTGTTATTACACCGACCCTCTCCTACGAGCAGTACTTC; CDR3 protein: CSVVITPTLSYEQYF
V gene: TRBV9; J gene: TRBJ1-1; clone size: few; D gene: .; CDR3 DNA: TGTGCCAGCAGCGTAGTGAAGGACACTGAAGCTTTCTTT; CDR3 protein: CASSVVKDTEAFF
V gene: TRBV11-3; J gene: TRBJ2-5; clone size: .; D gene: TRBD2; CDR3 DNA: TGTGCCAGCAGCTTGGGACTAGCGGGAGGGGGGAAAGAGACCCAGTACTTC; CDR3 protein: CASSLGLAGGGKETQYF
V gene: TRBV9; J gene: TRBJ2-7; clone size: .; D gene: .; CDR3 DNA: TGTGCCAGCAGCGTAGCAACAGGCTCCTACGAGCAGTACTTC; CDR3 protein: CASSVATGSYEQYF
V gene: TRBV11-3; J gene: TRBJ2-1; clone size: .; D gene: TRBD2; CDR3 DNA: TGTGCCAGCAGCTCGAGCGGGGGTGCTGAGCAGTTCTTC; CDR3 protein: CASSSSGGAEQFF
V gene: TRBV6-6; J gene: TRBJ2-7; clone size: .; D gene: .; CDR3 DNA: TGTGCCAGCAGTTACCTACCGGGACGGAGTTCCTACGAGCAGTACTTC; CDR3 protein: CASSYLPGRSSYEQYF
V gene: TRBV9; J gene: TRBJ2-1; clone size: .; D gene: .; CDR3 DNA: TGTGCCAGCAGCATAGACAGGAGCTCCTACAATGAGCAGTTCTTC; CDR3 protein: CASSIDRSSYNEQFF
V gene: TRBV19; J gene: TRBJ2-3; clone size: .; D gene: .; CDR3 DNA: TGTGCCAGTAGTATAATAAGGCGGGGCGAGGGCACAGATACGCAGTATTTT; CDR3 protein: CASSIIRRGEGTDTQYF
V gene: TRBV19; J gene: TRBJ2-7; clone size: .; D gene: .; CDR3 DNA: TGTGCCAGTAGTATATTAGGGGTAAAGGGTGGAGAGCAGTACTTC; CDR3 protein: CASSILGVKGGEQYF
V gene: TRBV4-1; J gene: TRBJ1-6; clone size: .; D gene: TRBD1; CDR3 DNA: TGCGCCAGCAGCCAGGACTTCGGGACAGGGGGTTCACCCCTCCACTTT; CDR3 protein: CASSQDFGTGGSPLHF
V gene: TRBV7-2; J gene: TRBJ2-7; clone size: .; D gene: .; CDR3 DNA: TGTGCCAGCAGCTTCGGGACGGCTAACTACGAGCAGTACTTC; CDR3 protein: CASSFGTANYEQYF
V gene: TRBV3-1/TRBV3-2; J gene: TRBJ2-1; clone size: .; D gene: TRBD2; CDR3 DNA: TGTGCCAGCAGCACCGATCTGGTGGGAGGGTTGAATGAGCAGTTCTTC; CDR3 protein: CASSTDLVGGLNEQFF
V gene: TRBV7-8; J gene: TRBJ1-5; clone size: .; D gene: .; CDR3 DNA: TGTGCCAGCAGCCCACCAAAAAGTTTGGCAGGGCGGAGGGGCAATCAGCCCCAGCATTTT; CDR3 protein: CASSPPKSLAGRRGNQPQHF
V gene: TRBV19; J gene: TRBJ1-5; clone size: .; D gene: TRBD1; CDR3 DNA: TGTGCCAGTCTACAGGGGGTAATCGGTCAGCCCCAGCATTTT; CDR3 protein: CASLQGVIGQPQHF
V gene: TRBV3-1/TRBV3-2; J gene: TRBJ2-6; clone size: .; D gene: .; CDR3 DNA: TGTGCCAGCAGCCGGCGTCAGGGGAAGTCTGGGGCCAACGTCCTGACTTTC; CDR3 protein: CASSRRQGKSGANVLTF
V gene: TRBV4-3; J gene: TRBJ2-7; clone size: once; D gene: TRBD2; CDR3 DNA: TGCGCCAGCAGCCCAGGGCGCTTAGCGGGGTCCTACGAGCAGTACTTC; CDR3 protein: CASSPGRLAGSYEQYF
V gene: TRBV10-3; J gene: TRBJ1-6; clone size: .; D gene: TRBD1; CDR3 DNA: TGTGCCTCCCGACAGGGAATAGGTTCACCCCTCCACTTT; CDR3 protein: CASRQGIGSPLHF
V gene: TRBV27; J gene: TRBJ2-1; clone size: .; D gene: .; CDR3 DNA: TGTGCCAGCAATTATGTAGGGAGCAATGAGCAGTTCTTC; CDR3 protein: CASNYVGSNEQFF
V gene: TRBV27; J gene: TRBJ1-5; clone size: once; D gene: .; CDR3 DNA: TGTGCCAGCAGTTTATCAGCAGGTGACCGCAATCAGCCCCAGCATTTT; CDR3 protein: CASSLSAGDRNQPQHF
V gene: TRBV5-6; J gene: TRBJ1-2; clone size: once; D gene: .; CDR3 DNA: TGTGCCAGCAGCTTGGGAGAGAACGGGTATGGCTACACCTTC; CDR3 protein: CASSLGENGYGYTF
V gene: TRBV18; J gene: TRBJ1-4; clone size: .; D gene: .; CDR3 DNA: TGTGCCAGCTCACCACAGGGGATACGAAATGAAAAACTGTTTTTT; CDR3 protein: CASSPQGIRNEKLFF
V gene: TRBV9; J gene: TRBJ2-3; clone size: .; D gene: .; CDR3 DNA: TGTGCCAGCAGCGTAGTGGGCTCCGGGGCGGGAACGCAGTATTTT; CDR3 protein: CASSVVGSGAGTQYF
V gene: TRBV12-5; J gene: TRBJ2-2; clone size: once; D gene: .; CDR3 DNA: TGTGCTAGTGGTTTGGGCAACACCGGGGAGCTGTTTTTT; CDR3 protein: CASGLGNTGELFF
V gene: TRBV27; J gene: TRBJ1-5; clone size: .; D gene: TRBD1; CDR3 DNA: TGTGCCAGCAGTTCTCCGGGACAGGGGAAGCCCCAGCATTTT; CDR3 protein: CASSSPGQGKPQHF